These 18 T cell receptor beta chains originate from one sample sequenced in a study of CXCR3-negative and CXCR3-positive naive CD8 T cells. Their target antigens are unknown. General study findings and limits: When CXCR3-positive naive cells were set against CXCR3-negative naive cells, the former had more hydrophobic TRB CDR3s.

The authors prepared UMI-labeled TRB cDNA libraries by 5' RACE. TCRdb re-called the 5' RACE reads; every CDR3 protein appears as one record, without DNA. The sample table includes about 84,000 distinct CDR3 sequences. Input material: naive CXCR3+ CD8+ T cells from blood. Documented subset: CD45RO-CCR7+CD27+CD95- naive CD8+ T cells expressing CXCR3 (TNR3+). Every receptor here comes from a human donor in good health. Some clones in this sample may be carry-over from other donors' samples.

The chain couples TRBV6-4 to TRBJ2-1; TCRdb's D call of TRBD2 is untestable without DNA. The CDR3 length is 15 residues. CDR1 and CDR2 (germline): MRHNA, SNTAGT. The CDR3 protein is CASSDSSGGANEQFF.

This chain joins TRBV28 and TRBJ2-7; the TCRdb call, TRBD2, lacks DNA for checking. CDR3 length equals 15 residues. Germline loops: CDR1 MDHEN, CDR2 SYDVKM. This CDR3 is CASSVGLAIPYEQYF.

The genes are TRBV5-6 and TRBJ2-7. In germline, CDR1 is SGHDT, CDR2 YYEEEE. This CDR3 spans 13 amino acids. This chain's CDR3 is CASSFAPTSEKYF.

The chain carries TRBV6-5 and TRBJ2-7; TCRdb outputs TRBD1, but without DNA this stays unchecked. The CDR3 is 16 residues long. The V gene's germline CDR1 is MNHEY and CDR2 SVGAGI. CDR3 sequence: CAGSYFPGQIIYEQYF.

The genes are TRBV2 and TRBJ1-1; TCRdb reports TRBD1, a call that lacks DNA to check it against. The germline gives CDR1 SNHLY, CDR2 FYNNEI. There are 15 residues in the CDR3. CDR3 sequence: CASSVSTGAGTEAFF.

The chain links TRBV25-1 to TRBJ1-4; TCRdb outputs TRBD1, but without DNA this stays unchecked. Germline V gene lookup returns CDR1 MGHDK and CDR2 SYGVNS. This CDR3 has 13 residues. CDR3 sequence: CASRTGGDEKLFF. The entire variable domain, with the rest obtained from reference TRBV25-1 and TRBJ1-4, is as follows: EADIYQTPRYLVIGTGKKITLECSQTMGHDKMYWYQQDPGMELHLIHYSYGVNSTEKGDLSSESTVSRIRTEHFPLTLESARPSHTSQYLCASRTGGDEKLFFGSGTQLSVL.

This chain links TRBV30 with TRBJ2-7; TCRdb's D call, TRBD2, is unchecked because there is no DNA. CDR3 length equals 13 residues. Germline V gene lookup returns CDR1 GTSNPN and CDR2 SVGIG (reference sequence). CDR3 protein: CAWGLGSLYEQYF.

The chain recombines TRBV20-1 with TRBJ2-1; TCRdb calls TRBD2, which cannot be checked without DNA. This CDR3 region has 14 residues. Germline-derived CDR1 and CDR2 are DFQATT and SNEGSKA (reference sequence). This CDR3 is CSARGREVWDEQFF.

The rearrangement uses TRBV14 and TRBJ1-1; TCRdb names TRBD1, which stays unverified in the absence of DNA. The CDR3 length is 15 residues. Looked up from germline, CDR1 is SGHDN and CDR2 is FVKESK. CDR3 sequence reads: CASSPWDRAYTEAFF.

J is TRBJ2-7 and V is TRBV29-1; TCRdb designates TRBD1, a call that cannot be tested without DNA. CDR3 length equals 15 residues. Per germline, CDR1 SQVTM and CDR2 ANQGSEA. CDR3 region: CSVLGTVLSSYEQYF.

The CDR3 region is CASSEDRGEQYF. The chain combines TRBV5-1 with TRBJ2-7; TCRdb calls TRBD1, which cannot be checked without DNA. This CDR3 is built from 12 residues. Germline CDR1 and CDR2: SGHRS and YFSETQ.

This chain uses TRBV29-1 with TRBJ2-1; TCRdb proposes TRBD2, but this gene call is untestable without DNA. From germline, CDR1 is SQVTM and CDR2 ANQGSEA. This CDR3 contains 12 residues. Here the CDR3 reads CSVEDGPSEQFF.

The CDR3 here is CASSQVTSFRSNEQFF. J is TRBJ2-1 and V is TRBV3-1; TCRdb gives TRBD2 as the D gene, but with no DNA this cannot be confirmed. The CDR3 consists of 16 residues. CDR1 and CDR2 (germline): LGHDT, YNNKEL (reference sequence).

This chain links TRBV19 with TRBJ2-7; the TCRdb call, TRBD1, lacks DNA for checking. Germline assignment: CDR1 LNHDA and CDR2 SQIVND (reference sequence). The CDR3 runs 16 residues. The CDR3 is CASSIAGRTASYEQYF. Using reference TRBV19 and TRBJ2-7 for the parts outside the CDR3, the full variable domain is DGGITQSPKYLFRKEGQNVTLSCEQNLNHDAMYWYRQDPGQGLRLIYYSQIVNDFQKGDIAEGYSVSREKKESFPLTVTSAQKNPTAFYLCASSIAGRTASYEQYFGPGTRLTVT.

This sequence joins TRBV7-9 and TRBJ1-1; TCRdb's D gene call, TRBD1, goes unchecked for lack of DNA. The CDR3 spans 16 residues. CDR1 SEHNR and CDR2 FQNEAQ come from the germline V gene (reference sequence). The CDR3 spells CASSPPGQGGNTEAFF.

The rearrangement joins TRBV5-1 to TRBJ1-6; TCRdb picks TRBD1, but there is no DNA to check that call. Germline V gene lookup returns CDR1 SGHRS and CDR2 YFSETQ. This CDR3 contains 19 residues. The CDR3 reads CASSLTATTGDSYNSPLHF.

The rearrangement uses TRBV5-1 and TRBJ2-7; TCRdb names TRBD1, which stays unverified in the absence of DNA. There are 20 residues in the CDR3. The germline V gene has CDR1 SGHRS and CDR2 YFSETQ. The CDR3 region is CASSLSRTGRAYVGAYEQYF.

The chain combines TRBV27 with TRBJ2-6. This CDR3 spans 15 amino acids. Germline CDR1 reads MNHEY; CDR2 reads SMNVEV (reference sequence). This CDR3 reads CASSFVPPGANVLTF.